These 27 T cell receptor beta chains came from one sample sequenced in a study of control samples from healthy donors and cancer patients. Repertoires were generated with immunoSEQ multiplex PCR, while TCRdb's copy carries only in-frame clones and drops some. This table holds 150,000 to 180,000 clones, approximately 94% found once. Sequencing input: blood. Every receptor here comes from a man between 40 and 49 years old in good health.

The chain employs TRBV5-1 and TRBJ1-1, with no clear D. In germline, CDR1 is SGHRS, CDR2 YFSETQ. The V end lost 2 bases, the J end lost 6 bases, and 11 bases lay between the germline ends. The CDR3 runs to 13 residues. CDR3 coding DNA: TGCGCCAGCAGCTTACAGAGGCGGGCTGAAGCTTTCTTT. Translating gives CASSLQRRAEAFF.

In its sample, this clone was seen once. The chain uses TRBV27 and TRBJ1-2; D not certain. V was pared by 5 bases and J by 5 bases, with 18 bases between. Germline CDR1 is MNHEY and CDR2 is SMNVEV (reference sequence). The length of the CDR3 is 15 residues. The CDR3 protein is CASSPGLDLEYGYTF. The CDR3 region has the DNA TGTGCCAGCAGTCCAGGACTGGACCTGGAGTATGGCTACACCTTC.

The rearrangement links TRBV6-5 to TRBJ1-5; D perhaps matches TRBD1 (6 bases). The germline CDR1 and CDR2 sequences are MNHEY and SVGAGI. CDR3 size: 15 residues. V gave up 4 bases and J gave up 6 bases, with 16 bases separating them. CDR3 bases: TGTGCCAGCAGTTCCAGGGACACCCGGGGTCAGCCCCAGCATTTT. This codes for CASSSRDTRGQPQHF.

In its sample, this clone was seen a few times. The chain uses TRBV2 and TRBJ1-1; D not resolved. Looked up from germline, CDR1 is SNHLY and CDR2 is FYNNEI. Deletions cut 4 bases from V and 3 bases from J, with 6 bases between. The CDR3 consists of 12 residues. The CDR3 DNA sequence: TGTGCCAGCAGTGTGCAGTACACTGAAGCTTTCTTT. Translating it yields CASSVQYTEAFF.

The rearrangement uses TRBV4-1 and TRBJ2-3, with unresolved D. Trimming took 3 bases from V and 0 from J, leaving 7 bases between them. Germline-derived CDR1 and CDR2 are MGHRA and YSYEKL. The CDR3 contains 14 residues. CDR3 in DNA: TGCGCCAGCAGCCAGGCCACCAGCACAGATACGCAGTATTTT. As protein: CASSQATSTDTQYF.

CDR3 nucleotides: TGTGCCAGAGTGGACAGCTTTTTCTACTTC. Encoded protein: CARVDSFFYF. V and J are TRBV21-1 and TRBJ2-4; the table's D call, TRBD1, has no DNA check behind it. TRBV21-1 is a known pseudogene. This CDR3 has 10 amino acids.

The gene calls are TRBV7-9 and TRBJ1-3; D is ambiguous. Germline V lookup: CDR1 SEHNR, CDR2 FQNEAQ (reference sequence). This CDR3 is 17 amino acids long. V was pared by 6 bases and J by 0 bases, with 18 bases between. CDR3 coding DNA: TGTGCCAGCAGTTATATAGTGGCCAGCCGCTCTGGAAACACCATATATTTT. This sequence encodes CASSYIVASRSGNTIYF. Variable domain in full (rest from reference TRBV7-9 and TRBJ1-3): DTGVSQNPRHKITKRGQNVTFRCDPISEHNRLYWYRQTLGQGPEFLTYFQNEAQLEKSRLLSDRFSAERPKGSFSTLEIQRTEQGDSAMYLCASSYIVASRSGNTIYFGEGSWLTVV.

CDR3: CASSQETGTADEKLFF. As DNA, the CDR3 is TGCGCCAGCAGCCAAGAAACCGGGACGGCGGATGAAAAACTGTTTTTT. The chain couples TRBV4-1 to TRBJ1-4; D may be TRBD1 (5 bases). Germline CDR1 MGHRA, CDR2 YSYEKL. The CDR3 totals 16 residues. Trimming stripped 0 bases from V and 6 bases from J, with 14 bases between.

The chain employs TRBV18 and TRBJ2-2; no clear D. CDR1 and CDR2 from the germline V gene are KGHSH and LQKENI. The CDR3 covers 13 residues. V gave up 1 base and J gave up 7 bases, with 7 bases separating them. The chain's CDR3 is CASSPRPLGELFF. CDR3 DNA: TGTGCCAGCTCACCACGGCCCCTCGGGGAGCTGTTTTTT. Full variable domain (rest looked up from reference TRBV18 and TRBJ2-2): NAGVMQNPRHLVRRRGQEARLRCSPMKGHSHVYWYRQLPEEGLKFMVYLQKENIIDESGMPKERFSAEFPKEGPSILRIQQVVRGDSAAYFCASSPRPLGELFFGEGSRLTVL.

The chain combines TRBV5-1 with TRBJ2-1; D unresolved. V shed 4 bases and J shed 6 bases, with 14 bases lying between them. The CDR3 extends over 14 amino acids. Germline CDR1 reads SGHRS; CDR2 reads YFSETQ. CDR3 protein: CASSLGNAPNEQFF. For the CDR3, the DNA is TGCGCCAGCAGCCTCGGTAATGCGCCCAATGAGCAGTTCTTC. Filled out from reference TRBV5-1 and TRBJ2-1, the complete variable domain reads KAGVTQTPRYLIKTRGQQVTLSCSPISGHRSVSWYQQTPGQGLQFLFEYFSETQRNKGNFPGRFSGRQFSNSRSEMNVSTLELGDSALYLCASSLGNAPNEQFFGPGTRLTVL.

The chain couples TRBV5-1 to TRBJ1-4; tentative D call: TRBD1 (6 bases). Trimming cost V 0 bases and J 8 bases, with 14 bases left between them. The CDR3 is 15 residues long. Germline lookup yields CDR1 SGHRS and CDR2 YFSETQ. CDR3 region: CASSLDRNRGEKLFF. CDR3 coding DNA: TGCGCCAGCAGCTTGGACCGAAATAGGGGGGAAAAACTGTTTTTT.

The chain has TRBV18 and TRBJ1-5; D is ambiguous. Trimming pared 3 bases from V and 5 bases from J, leaving 8 bases between. Germline loops: CDR1 KGHSH, CDR2 LQKENI. The CDR3 is 13 amino acids. CDR3 nucleotide sequence: TGTGCCAGCTCACCTCGGAGGGATCAGCCCCAGCATTTT. This sequence encodes CASSPRRDQPQHF.

The CDR3: CASSYSVRAGAVYEQYF. CDR3 bases: TGTGCCAGCAGTTACTCCGTTAGGGCGGGGGCGGTCTACGAGCAGTACTTC. This chain uses TRBV6-2 or TRBV6-3 with TRBJ2-7, with D possibly being TRBD2 (7 bases). The CDR3 contains 17 residues. Germline lookup yields CDR1 MNHEY and CDR2 SVGEGT. V shed 0 bases and J shed 3 bases, with 18 bases lying between them.

Concerning this clone: The junction differs from germline at one of its ends, possibly a read error. The chain has TRBV25-1 and TRBJ2-7; TRBD1 aligns across 8 bases. This CDR3 comprises 9 residues. CDR1 is MGHDK, CDR2 SYGVNS, per germline. The CDR3 here is CASTGQEDF. The CDR3 nucleotides read TGTGCCAGCACGGGACAGGAGGACTTC.

This chain links TRBV28 with TRBJ2-6, with D maybe TRBD1 (6 bases). V was shortened by 4 bases and J by 2 bases, with 15 bases between the two germline ends. From germline, CDR1 is MDHEN and CDR2 SYDVKM. The length of the CDR3 is 17 residues. CDR3: CASSWTVNMAGANVLTF. The CDR3, as DNA: TGTGCCAGCAGTTGGACAGTGAATATGGCTGGGGCCAACGTCCTGACTTTC.

The J gene is TRBJ2-7, the V gene TRBV5-8; 7 nucleotides align to TRBD2. CDR3 length equals 13 residues. Germline CDR1 SGHTS, CDR2 YDEGEE. J gave up 5 bases and V 1 base, and 3 bases lay outside the gene matches. The CDR3, as DNA: TGTGCCAGCAGCTTGCCGGGGGGTCACGAGCAGTACTTC. As protein: CASSLPGGHEQYF.

This chain connects TRBV11-2 to TRBJ1-6; maybe TRBD1 (6 bases). Trimming removed 4 bases from V and 7 bases from J, with 11 bases in between. Germline V gives CDR1 SGHAT, CDR2 FQNNGV. The CDR3 is 14 amino acids. The CDR3 loop is CASSSQGGNSPLHF. The CDR3 coding sequence is TGTGCCAGCAGCTCACAGGGTGGGAATTCACCCCTCCACTTT.

This clone has just a few counts. The chain couples TRBV30 to TRBJ1-3, with 8 bases matching TRBD1. Germline CDR1 GTSNPN, CDR2 SVGIG (reference sequence). V shed 1 base, J shed 3 bases, and the junction held 2 bases outside the gene matches. CDR3 length equals 14 residues. The CDR3: CAWSAGGGGNTIYF. The CDR3 DNA follows: TGTGCCTGGAGTGCAGGGGGCGGTGGAAACACCATATATTTT.

The CDR3: CASSRAGLSGNTIYF. The CDR3 DNA follows: TGTGCCAGCAGTCGGGCAGGGCTTTCTGGAAACACCATATATTTT. J is TRBJ1-3 and V is TRBV6-5; the D gene is possibly TRBD1 (5 bases). There are 15 residues in the CDR3. CDR1 MNHEY and CDR2 SVGAGI come from the germline V gene. With 5 bases removed from V and 1 base from J, the gap between germline ends came to 12 bases.

This clone appeared a few times. The rearrangement uses TRBV10-2 and TRBJ1-2; TRBD1 aligns across 10 bases. Germline V gives CDR1 WSHSY, CDR2 SAAADI. This CDR3 contains 17 residues. V lost 4 bases, J lost 6 bases, and 14 bases stayed unmatched. CDR3 coding DNA: TGCGCCAGCAGTGCAGCCCGGGACAGGGGATTGATGGATGGCTACACCTTC. Translated, it gives CASSAARDRGLMDGYTF.

This sequence joins TRBV19 and TRBJ1-2; weak D call: TRBD1 (5 bases). The CDR3 consists of 14 residues. Germline values: CDR1 LNHDA, CDR2 SQIVND (reference sequence). The ends were cut back, 4 bases at V and 8 bases at J, with 17 bases in the middle. The CDR3 here is CASSTTGTNRGYTF. The DNA of the CDR3 is TGTGCCAGTAGTACGACCGGGACGAATAGGGGCTACACCTTC.

This chain joins TRBV12-3 or TRBV12-4 and TRBJ1-2; D not certain. The CDR3 spans 13 residues. V lost 4 bases and J 7 bases, leaving 13 bases between the germline ends. This chain's CDR3 is CASSSGEWSGYTF. The CDR3, as DNA: TGTGCCAGCAGTTCCGGGGAGTGGAGTGGCTACACCTTC.

The rearrangement uses TRBV15 and TRBJ1-1; D unclear. Trimming removed 2 bases from V and 1 base from J, with 14 bases in between. The CDR3 runs to 16 residues. CDR1 LNHNV and CDR2 YYDKDF come from the germline V gene (reference sequence). Here the CDR3 reads CATSRPEEGQNTEAFF. The DNA of the CDR3 is TGTGCCACCAGCAGACCCGAGGAAGGTCAGAACACTGAAGCTTTCTTT. Full variable domain (missing parts from reference TRBV15 and TRBJ1-1): DAMVIQNPRYQVTQFGKPVTLSCSQTLNHNVMYWYQQKSSQAPKLLFHYYDKDFNNEADTPDNFQSRRPNTSFCFLDIRSPGLGDTAMYLCATSRPEEGQNTEAFFGQGTRLTVV.

CDR3 in DNA: TGTGCCAGCAGCCAAGCAGGCTCCTACAATGAGCAGTTCTTC. Protein: CASSQAGSYNEQFF. The rearrangement links TRBV3-1 (or the pseudogene TRBV3-2) to TRBJ2-1; no clear D gene. Trimming left V 1 base short and J 0 bases short, with 4 bases between. CDR1 LGHDT and CDR2 YNNKEL come from the germline V gene (reference sequence). The CDR3 runs to 14 residues.

The chain is built from TRBV30 and TRBJ1-5; TRBD1 aligns across 8 bases. Per germline, CDR1 GTSNPN and CDR2 SVGIG (reference sequence). With 3 bases clipped from V and 2 bases from J, the junction kept 6 bases outside the gene matches. The CDR3 contains 15 residues. The CDR3 sequence: CAWRESTGGNQPQHF. CDR3 DNA: TGTGCCTGGAGGGAATCGACAGGGGGCAATCAGCCCCAGCATTTT.

The rearrangement uses TRBV5-5 and TRBJ1-6; weak D call: TRBD1 (5 bases). V lost 3 bases and J lost 7, with 17 bases in between. Germline values: CDR1 SGHKS, CDR2 YYEKEE (reference sequence). CDR3 length: 16 residues. CDR3 in amino acids: CASSWGLSAANSPLHF. CDR3 coding DNA: TGTGCCAGCAGCTGGGGCCTTTCGGCAGCCAATTCACCCCTCCACTTT.

This chain uses TRBV30 with TRBJ1-1, with D possibly being TRBD1 (6 bases). V was pared by 4 bases and J by 0 bases, with 15 bases between. This CDR3 contains 15 residues. Germline V gives CDR1 GTSNPN, CDR2 SVGIG (reference sequence). CDR3 coding DNA: TGTGCCTGGAACCTAGGCGACAGGATGAACACTGAAGCTTTCTTT. This encodes CAWNLGDRMNTEAFF.